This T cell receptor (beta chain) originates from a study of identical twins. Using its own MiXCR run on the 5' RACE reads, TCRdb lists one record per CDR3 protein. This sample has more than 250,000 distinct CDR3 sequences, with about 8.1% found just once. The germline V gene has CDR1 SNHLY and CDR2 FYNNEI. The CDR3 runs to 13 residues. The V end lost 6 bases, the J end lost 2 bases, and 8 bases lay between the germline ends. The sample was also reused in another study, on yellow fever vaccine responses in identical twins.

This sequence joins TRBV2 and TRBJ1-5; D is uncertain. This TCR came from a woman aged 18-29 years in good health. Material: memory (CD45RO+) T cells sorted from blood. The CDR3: CASRREGNQPQHF. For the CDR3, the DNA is TGTGCCAGCAGAAGGGAGGGCAATCAGCCCCAGCATTTT. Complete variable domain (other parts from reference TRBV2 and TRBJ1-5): EPEVTQTPSHQVTQMGQEVILRCVPISNHLYFYWYRQILGQKVEFLVSFYNNEISEKSEIFDDQFSVERPDGSNFTLKIRSTKLEDSAMYFCASRREGNQPQHFGDGTRLSIL.